A single sample gave rise to the 8 T cell receptor beta chains below, sequenced in a study of low-dose radiotherapy and immunotherapy resistance in tumors. Both TCRalpha and TCRbeta chains were reverse transcribed with V-gene-specific primers. A roughly 20-cycle PCR with a constant-region primer and V-primer adapter amplified TCRs. TCRdb re-called the reads with MiXCR, one entry per CDR3 protein. The sample records more than 50,000 distinct CDR3 sequences, about 23% being singletons. Time point noted: before trial treatment. This sample comprised PBMCs, obtained before treatment. These receptors were taken from a male donor with prostate cancer.

This clonotype was counted between two and nine times. The chain has TRBV5-1 and TRBJ2-7, with 8 bases that match TRBD1. The CDR3 loop spans 19 amino acids. CDR1 is SGHRS and CDR2 is YFSETQ in the germline V gene. The V segment lost 2 bases and the J segment 0 bases; nucleotides outside the gene matches: 16. CDR3 sequence reads: CASSLQGVNSGPSSYEQYF. Written as DNA, the CDR3 is TGCGCCAGCAGCTTACAGGGGGTCAACAGCGGGCCGAGCTCCTACGAGCAGTACTTC.

The chain combines TRBV6-2 or TRBV6-3 with TRBJ1-1, with D unresolved. This CDR3 region has 11 residues. Per the germline V gene, CDR1 is MNHEY and CDR2 is SVGEGT. Trimming shortened V by 8 bases and J by 5 bases, and 9 bases separated the two germline ends. As DNA, the CDR3 is TGTGCCAGCGTTTTGGGAACTGAAGCTTTCTTT. Translated, it gives CASVLGTEAFF.

This clonotype has at least ten counts. The V and J genes are TRBV11-2 and TRBJ2-2; the D gene could be TRBD1 or TRBD2 (6 bases each). The germline V and J ends were trimmed by 5 bases and 3 bases, with 16 bases remaining between them. The CDR3 is made up of 16 amino acids. The germline gives CDR1 SGHAT, CDR2 FQNNGV. The CDR3 reads CASSLNVGGDTGELFF. CDR3 DNA sequence: TGTGCCAGCAGCCTTAACGTCGGGGGCGACACCGGGGAGCTGTTTTTT.

This clonotype appeared once. This likely reflects a read error, since a far larger clone is one base away. This rearrangement joins TRBV6-5 to TRBJ2-1; D gene unclear. CDR1 and CDR2 from the germline V gene are MNHEY and SVGAGI. This CDR3 has 14 residues. V was cut by 2 bases and J by 10 bases, with 15 bases left in between. DNA for the CDR3: TGTGCCAGCAGTTACGCACGGTCCGCCTACGAGCAGTTCTTC. It translates to CASSYARSAYEQFF.

This clonotype showed up many times. The chain is built from TRBV5-1 and TRBJ2-1, with D unresolved. The V and J ends lost 2 bases and 2 bases respectively, with 11 bases between them. The CDR3 extends over 15 amino acids. Germline V gene lookup returns CDR1 SGHRS and CDR2 YFSETQ. For the CDR3, the DNA is TGCGCCAGCAGCTTAAGTGGAAAGGCCTACAATGAGCAGTTCTTC. Protein product: CASSLSGKAYNEQFF.

This clonotype was counted ten times or more. V usage is TRBV5-1 and J usage is TRBJ2-3; 7 nucleotides align to TRBD2. V dropped 1 base and J dropped 4; count of bases not matched to a gene: 6. CDR3 length: 15 residues. Germline CDR1 is SGHRS and CDR2 is YFSETQ. The CDR3 loop reads CASSLNGGSSDTQYF. The CDR3 coding sequence is TGCGCCAGCAGCTTGAATGGCGGGAGTTCAGATACGCAGTATTTT.

This clonotype was counted many times. The CDR3, as DNA: TGTGCCAGCAGCTTGTTCGTCCAGAACGAGCAGTACTTC. Encoded protein: CASSLFVQNEQYF. V usage is TRBV5-6 and J usage is TRBJ2-7; D is unresolved. With 1 base removed from V and 5 bases from J, the gap between germline ends came to 10 bases. The CDR3 loop spans 13 amino acids. In germline, CDR1 is SGHDT, CDR2 YYEEEE. Using reference TRBV5-6 and TRBJ2-7 for the parts outside the CDR3, the full variable domain is DAGVTQSPTHLIKTRGQQVTLRCSPKSGHDTVSWYQQALGQGPQFIFQYYEEEERQRGNFPDRFSGHQFPNYSSELNVNALLLGDSALYLCASSLFVQNEQYFGPGTRLTVT.

This clonotype was seen a few times. The J gene is TRBJ2-4, the V gene TRBV6-2 or TRBV6-3; perhaps TRBD2 as D (5 bases). Trimming removed 4 bases from V and 11 bases from J, with 9 bases in between. Germline assignment: CDR1 MNHEY and CDR2 SVGEGT. The CDR3 length is 11 residues. In nucleotides, the CDR3 is TGTGCCAGCAGTTTAGCGCATCTTCAGTACTTC. Its translation is CASSLAHLQYF.